This T cell receptor beta chain was retrieved from a study of blood T cell repertoires in COVID-19. Study information: The origin of the acute and convalescent COVID-19 samples was the United States, Italy and Spain. PBMCs, B-cell-depleted T cells, or T cells provided the cDNA or gDNA that made up the material.

Germline assignment: CDR1 LGHNA and CDR2 YNFKEQ. V lost 0 bases, J lost 8 bases, and 10 bases lay in between. The CDR3 spans 13 residues. This clone was picked up one time. Original data processing: Reference gene primer amplification gave estimated nucleated cell counts. Profiled with immunoSEQ multiplex PCR; TCRdb holds only in-frame clones, not every one. V and J calls and clone size are copied from that table; D and trimming were computed from the DNA. The sample carries over 55,000 clones, roughly 80% recorded once. Assignments of participants to cohorts depended upon their own reported clinical history.

The material sequenced was PBMCs or T cells enriched from blood (not recorded which). The source is a woman in her thirties or forties with acute COVID-19. The chain carries TRBV4-2 and TRBJ1-1; unclear D gene. The CDR3 DNA reads as TGTGCCAGCAGCCAAGATAGAAGGAGGGAAGCTTTCTTT. Translating it yields CASSQDRRREAFF.